A selection of T cell receptor beta chains follows, all from one sample in a study of regulatory T cells in long-lasting Graves disease. TCRdb re-derived calls from the multiplex PCR reads in MiXCR, one entry per CDR3 protein. The data show some 410,000 distinct CDR3 sequences, about a sixth seen once. The data were also submitted as part of a second study, on T cells in Graves' hyperthyroidism and ophthalmopathy.

The starting material was peripheral blood mononuclear cells (PBMCs), obtained at new diagnosis, from a patient treated with antithyroid drugs. The receptor set was obtained from a woman in her twenties or thirties with Graves disease. The CDR3 runs from the conserved cysteine through the conserved F or W. The D gene is left open where the match is weak. Clone size, where shown, is once, few, many, or a class for clones that have expanded.

d_gene | j_gene | v_gene | abundance | CDR3aa | CDR3nt
- | TRBJ1-1 | TRBV10-3 | many | CAIARGKGNTEAFF | TGTGCCATCGCCAGGGGTAAAGGGAACACTGAAGCTTTCTTT
- | TRBJ2-7 | TRBV4-1 | - | CASSQKGGGPSGYEQYF | TGCGCCAGCAGCCAGAAGGGGGGGGGCCCTAGCGGTTACGAGCAGTACTTC
TRBD2 | TRBJ2-1 | TRBV2 | few | CASTPASGSSYNEQFF | TGTGCCAGCACCCCGGCTAGCGGCAGCTCCTACAATGAGCAGTTCTTC
- | TRBJ2-1 | TRBV7-9 | - | CASSLAGRSYEQFF | TGTGCCAGCAGCTTGGCGGGAAGGAGCTATGAGCAGTTCTTC
- | TRBJ2-5 | TRBV12-3/TRBV12-4 | many | CASSLRRAGTQYF | TGTGCCAGCAGTTTACGAAGGGCCGGGACCCAGTACTTC
- | TRBJ1-2 | TRBV4-3 | few | CASSPWAGEHYGYTF | TGCGCCAGCAGCCCTTGGGCAGGGGAGCACTATGGCTACACCTTC
TRBD2 | TRBJ2-1 | TRBV7-2 | many | CASSRGGGYNEQFF | TGTGCCAGCAGCCGCGGCGGGGGATACAATGAGCAGTTCTTC
- | TRBJ1-5 | TRBV11-1 | many | CASGLTHNQPQHF | TGTGCCAGCGGCCTAACCCACAATCAGCCCCAGCATTTT
- | TRBJ2-1 | TRBV20-1 | many | CSVPFRDSSSYNEQFF | TGCAGTGTCCCCTTCCGGGACTCGAGCTCCTACAATGAGCAGTTCTTC
- | TRBJ2-1 | TRBV3-1 | many | CASSQDPLTNEQFF | TGTGCCAGCAGCCAAGATCCTCTTACCAATGAGCAGTTCTTC
TRBD2 | TRBJ2-1 | TRBV5-6 | few | CASRGSGTYNEQFF | TGTGCCAGCAGGGGTAGCGGGACTTACAATGAGCAGTTCTTC
- | TRBJ1-4 | TRBV5-1 | many | CASSFWGTNEKLFF | TGCGCCAGCAGCTTCTGGGGAACTAATGAAAAACTGTTTTTT
- | TRBJ1-5 | TRBV20-1 | many | CSARGGGQPQHF | TGCAGTGCTAGAGGCGGGGGTCAGCCCCAGCATTTT
- | TRBJ1-5 | TRBV12-3/TRBV12-4 | many | CASSLRSGREQPQHF | TGTGCCAGCAGTTTAAGATCAGGGAGAGAGCAGCCCCAGCATTTT
- | TRBJ1-5 | TRBV6-2/TRBV6-3 | many | CASRGDGNQPQHF | TGTGCCAGCAGGGGGGACGGGAATCAGCCCCAGCATTTT
- | TRBJ1-4 | TRBV6-1 | - | CASSARGPSNEKLFF | TGTGCCAGCAGTGCCCGCGGGCCCTCTAATGAAAAACTGTTTTTT
- | TRBJ1-2 | TRBV20-1 | - | CRGGSDSIYTF | TGCAGGGGTGGATCAGATAGCATCTACACCTTC
- | TRBJ2-1 | TRBV12-3/TRBV12-4 | - | CASSIAASSYNEQFF | TGTGCCAGCAGTATAGCGGCGAGCTCCTACAATGAGCAGTTCTTC
- | TRBJ2-7 | TRBV12-3/TRBV12-4 | many | CASSLTRGALYEQYF | TGTGCCAGCAGTTTAACTAGAGGGGCTCTCTACGAGCAGTACTTC
- | TRBJ2-3 | TRBV7-9 | - | CASSRTSGAEYF | TGTGCCAGCAGCCGTACCTCTGGGGCGGAGTATTTT
- | TRBJ2-3 | TRBV5-1 | many | CASTHRRSGTDTQYF | TGCGCCAGCACCCACCGGAGGAGTGGCACAGATACGCAGTATTTT
- | TRBJ1-1 | TRBV12-3/TRBV12-4 | many | CASSMAGQAFF | TGTGCCAGCTCTATGGCGGGGCAGGCTTTCTTT
- | TRBJ2-3 | TRBV28 | many | CASSLGLPPSTDTQYF | TGTGCCAGCAGTTTAGGGCTACCTCCTAGCACAGATACGCAGTATTTT
- | TRBJ1-6 | TRBV7-9 | few | CASSLSSSYNSPLHF | TGTGCCAGCAGCTTATCGAGCTCCTATAATTCACCCCTCCACTTT
- | TRBJ2-1 | TRBV2 | many | CASSITGIPPYNEQFF | TGTGCCAGCAGTATTACAGGGATTCCGCCCTACAATGAGCAGTTCTTC
- | TRBJ2-1 | TRBV24-1 | many | CATSDSDTSGNEQFF | TGTGCCACCAGTGATTCCGATACTTCTGGCAATGAGCAGTTCTTC
- | TRBJ2-7 | TRBV4-3 | many | CASSRGRRLSYEQYF | TGCGCCAGCAGCCGAGGCCGGAGGCTCTCCTACGAGCAGTACTTC
TRBD2 | TRBJ2-1 | TRBV24-1 | many | CATSAPEKREFGTNEQFF | TGTGCCACCAGTGCCCCTGAGAAGCGGGAGTTTGGAACGAATGAGCAGTTCTTC
TRBD2 | TRBJ2-2 | TRBV7-6 | many | CASSSSGRESTGELFF | TGTGCCAGCAGCTCGAGCGGGAGAGAGTCCACCGGGGAGCTGTTTTTT
TRBD2 | TRBJ2-1 | TRBV2 | - | CASREGGSYNEQFF | TGTGCCAGCAGGGAGGGAGGGTCCTACAATGAGCAGTTCTTC
TRBD1 | TRBJ1-4 | TRBV28 | many | CASKGRDRGSWEKLFF | TGTGCCAGCAAAGGCCGGGACAGGGGAAGTTGGGAAAAACTGTTTTTT
- | TRBJ1-4 | TRBV10-3 | few | CAISESGQYNEKLFF | TGTGCCATCAGTGAGTCGGGGCAGTATAATGAAAAACTGTTTTTT
- | TRBJ2-7 | TRBV4-1 | - | CASSQDNGQGTYF | TGCGCCAGCAGCCAAGATAATGGGCAGGGGACGTACTTC
TRBD1 | TRBJ1-4 | TRBV20-1 | - | CSARDRGRITSLGEKLFF | TGCAGTGCTAGGGACAGGGGGCGAATTACGTCTTTGGGTGAAAAACTGTTTTTT
- | TRBJ1-5 | TRBV2 | many | CASTSGTEGQPQHF | TGTGCCAGCACCTCCGGGACCGAGGGGCAGCCCCAGCATTTT
TRBD1 | TRBJ2-3 | TRBV6-2/TRBV6-3 | many | CASSYRQGVTDTQYF | TGTGCCAGCAGTTACCGACAGGGGGTCACAGATACGCAGTATTTT
TRBD2 | TRBJ2-1 | TRBV27 | many | CASSPSSGNPFF | TGTGCCAGCAGTCCTTCTAGCGGTAATCCCTTCTTC
- | TRBJ1-2 | TRBV6-2/TRBV6-3 | many | CASSYSFRGYGYTF | TGTGCCAGCAGTTACTCGTTCAGGGGCTATGGCTACACCTTC
TRBD2 | TRBJ2-7 | TRBV3-1 | many | CASSPFGGWREASYEQYF | TGTGCCAGCAGCCCGTTCGGCGGCTGGCGGGAGGCCTCCTACGAGCAGTACTTC
- | TRBJ1-2 | TRBV11-2 | many | CASSYTTGNYGYTF | TGTGCCAGCAGCTATACTACGGGGAACTATGGCTACACCTTC
- | TRBJ1-2 | TRBV12-3/TRBV12-4 | few | CASTDVRANYGYTF | TGTGCCAGCACGGACGTGAGGGCTAACTATGGCTACACCTTC
- | TRBJ1-4 | TRBV5-6 | many | CASSLVGTENEKLFF | TGTGCCAGCAGCTTGGTGGGGACGGAAAATGAAAAACTGTTTTTT
TRBD2 | TRBJ2-1 | TRBV19 | few | CASSRRLAGGLTENEQFF | TGTGCCAGTAGCCGAAGACTAGCGGGAGGCCTCACAGAGAATGAGCAGTTCTTC
TRBD2 | TRBJ2-3 | TRBV11-2 | many | CASSRFGAGGTDTQYF | TGTGCCAGCAGTCGGTTTGGTGCGGGAGGGACAGATACGCAGTATTTT
- | TRBJ2-7 | TRBV12-3/TRBV12-4 | many | CASSKLGTNYEQYF | TGTGCCAGCAGTAAGCTAGGAACCAACTACGAGCAGTACTTC
- | TRBJ2-1 | TRBV28 | many | CASKETLANNEQFF | TGTGCCAGCAAGGAGACTCTAGCGAACAATGAGCAGTTCTTC
- | TRBJ2-1 | TRBV10-3 | few | CAIRPPGREQFF | TGTGCCATCCGCCCCCCGGGGCGTGAGCAGTTCTTC
- | TRBJ2-2 | TRBV7-9 | - | CASSLESIGHTGELFF | TGTGCCAGCAGCTTAGAATCCATTGGGCACACCGGGGAGCTGTTTTTT
TRBD1 | TRBJ2-7 | TRBV10-3 | - | CALSDRGERGSYEQYF | TGTGCCCTCTCGGACAGGGGTGAGCGGGGTTCCTACGAGCAGTACTTC
TRBD2 | TRBJ2-7 | TRBV27 | many | CASSPGTSGASYEQYF | TGTGCCAGCAGCCCGGGGACTAGCGGAGCCTCCTACGAGCAGTACTTC
- | TRBJ2-3 | TRBV7-8 | many | CASSLGQLVERDTQYF | TGTGCCAGCAGCTTAGGGCAACTAGTAGAAAGGGATACGCAGTATTTT
- | TRBJ2-1 | TRBV10-1 | - | CASSEKWRDSLHEQFF | TGTGCCAGCAGTGAAAAGTGGAGGGATTCCCTACATGAGCAGTTCTTC
TRBD1 | TRBJ1-4 | TRBV20-1 | many | CSASPRDRGPSTNEKLFF | TGCAGTGCTAGTCCCAGGGACAGGGGTCCCTCAACTAATGAAAAACTGTTTTTT
- | TRBJ2-7 | TRBV27 | - | CASSSSTRSNYEQYF | TGTGCCAGCAGTTCCTCAACTCGCTCGAATTACGAGCAGTACTTC
- | TRBJ2-7 | TRBV27 | many | CASAGSYEQYF | TGTGCCAGCGCAGGCTCCTACGAGCAGTACTTC
- | TRBJ1-5 | TRBV7-2 | - | CASSSRGGGISNQPQLF | TGTGCCAGCAGCTCCCGGGGGGGGGGAATCAGCAATCAGCCCCAGCTTTTT
TRBD1 | TRBJ1-4 | TRBV12-3/TRBV12-4 | few | CASSVTGGVGEKLFF | TGTGCCAGCAGTGTAACAGGGGGTGTGGGTGAAAAACTGTTTTTT
TRBD2 | TRBJ2-3 | TRBV20-1 | few | CSARETPGLADSWGTDTQYF | TGCAGTGCTAGGGAGACTCCGGGACTAGCTGATTCGTGGGGCACAGATACGCAGTATTTT